This TCR beta chain was obtained from a study of shared clonotypes between healthy human individuals. Original data processing: Filtering differed for immunoSEQ, which gave only junction sequences without quality scores. TCRdb's table, derived via immunoSEQ multiplex PCR, lists solely in-frame clones and lacks some. Clone size and V and J calls were adopted from that table, with D and trimming inferred from the DNA. The sample records some 1,400,000 clones, roughly 97% being singletons. The CDR3 totals 13 residues. CDR1 and CDR2 from the germline V gene are LNHDA and SQIVND (reference sequence). V lost 9 bases, J lost 5 bases, and 17 bases lay in between.

The sequence came from a man aged 25 to 40 in good health. This sequence joins TRBV19 and TRBJ2-7, with D perhaps matching TRBD1 or TRBD2 (6 bases each). Material: naive CD4+ T cells sorted from blood. Subset specified: CD45RA+ positively selected. Written as DNA, the CDR3 is TGTGCCAGCGGGACATCGGGGGAAGACGAGCAGTACTTC. This sequence encodes CASGTSGEDEQYF.